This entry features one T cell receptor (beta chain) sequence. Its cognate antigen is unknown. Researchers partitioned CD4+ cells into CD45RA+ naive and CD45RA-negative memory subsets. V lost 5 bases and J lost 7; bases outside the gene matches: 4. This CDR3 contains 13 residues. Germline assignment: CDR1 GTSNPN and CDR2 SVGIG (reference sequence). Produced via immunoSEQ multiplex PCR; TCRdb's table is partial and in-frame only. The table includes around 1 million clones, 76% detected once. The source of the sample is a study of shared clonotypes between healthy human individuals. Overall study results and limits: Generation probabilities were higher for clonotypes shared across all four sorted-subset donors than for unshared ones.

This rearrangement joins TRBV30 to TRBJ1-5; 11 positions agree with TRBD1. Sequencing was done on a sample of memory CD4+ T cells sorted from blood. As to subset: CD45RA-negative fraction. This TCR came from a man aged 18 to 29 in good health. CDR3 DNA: TGTGCCTGGGGACAGGGGGCGATACAGCCCCAGCATTTT. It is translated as CAWGQGAIQPQHF.